This T cell receptor (beta chain) was obtained from a study of cytotoxic CD8 clonotypes in ibrutinib-treated CLL. In germline, CDR1 is SGHDT, CDR2 YYEEEE. V lost 0 bases and J lost 0; bases outside the gene matches: 1. This CDR3 spans 17 amino acids. Profiling relied on immunoSEQ multiplex PCR, and the TCRdb table lists in-frame clones only, not all of them. The repertoire consists of approximately 33,000 clones, with about 70% occurring once and the leading ten covering roughly 25%. Sample: PBMCs, taken before ibrutinib treatment. This sequence was found in a human donor with chronic lymphocytic leukemia. The chain recombines TRBV5-6 with TRBJ2-1; TRBD2 matches at 12 bases. CDR3 sequence: CASSLETSGSSYNEQFF. The CDR3 DNA is TGTGCCAGCAGCTTGGAGACTAGCGGGAGCTCCTACAATGAGCAGTTCTTC.